These 20 T cell receptor beta chains were all obtained from the same sample, sequenced in a study of beta chain features in type 1 diabetes. Of the isolated RNA, all was reverse transcribed, and so the sequenced material was expressed TCRB transcripts. The table came from immunoSEQ multiplex PCR; TCRdb's copy has only in-frame clones and leaves some out. Here the sample spans 200,000 to 250,000 clones, roughly 30% being singletons. Source material: central memory CD4+ T cells from blood. The receptor source for this set is a man aged 25 to 45 in good health.

This chain joins TRBV14 and TRBJ2-5, with D possibly TRBD2 on 6 matching bases. Germline V gene sequence: CDR1 SGHDN, CDR2 FVKESK. Trimming cost V 1 base and J 0 bases, with 9 bases left between them. CDR3 length: 15 residues. CDR3 DNA: TGTGCCAGCAGCCAAGCTGGGGACTACCAAGAGACCCAGTACTTC. Translated, it gives CASSQAGDYQETQYF.

This clone was found many times. This chain connects TRBV9 to TRBJ2-3; TRBD2 matches 9 bases. V trimming: 3 bases; J trimming: 4 bases; junction bases outside the gene matches: 6. Germline CDR1 SGDLS, CDR2 YYNGEE. The CDR3 runs 15 residues. CDR3 loop: CASSAAGGRPDTQYF. The CDR3 coding sequence is TGTGCCAGCAGCGCCGCGGGGGGGCGGCCAGATACGCAGTATTTT.

This chain uses TRBV7-9 with TRBJ2-1; tentatively, D is TRBD2 (5 bases). This CDR3 has 13 amino acids. V shed 2 bases and J shed 8 bases, with 10 bases lying between them. The germline V gene has CDR1 SEHNR and CDR2 FQNEAQ (reference sequence). This CDR3 is CASSLNSRDEQFF. For the CDR3, the DNA is TGTGCCAGCAGCTTAAATTCGCGGGATGAGCAGTTCTTC.

This clone has at least ten counts. The chain has TRBV7-2 and TRBJ2-6; D not resolved. The germline V gene has CDR1 SGHTA and CDR2 FQGNSA. The CDR3 has 15 residues. V shed 5 bases and J shed 0 bases, with 8 bases lying between them. CDR3 protein: CASSLVSSGANVLTF. In nucleotides, the CDR3 is TGTGCCAGCAGCCTCGTGAGCTCTGGGGCCAACGTCCTGACTTTC.

V usage is TRBV30 and J usage is TRBJ1-2, with D tentatively TRBD1 (5 bases). Trimming removed 2 bases from V and 7 bases from J, with 14 bases in between. The CDR3 runs to 13 residues. Per germline, CDR1 GTSNPN and CDR2 SVGIG (reference sequence). The CDR3 loop is CAWSSSRGSGYTF. The CDR3 region has the DNA TGTGCCTGGAGTTCAAGTCGGGGGAGTGGCTACACCTTC.

This clone appeared a few times. The genes are TRBV5-1 and TRBJ2-3; TRBD1 agrees at 8 bases. This CDR3 comprises 17 residues. Germline lookup yields CDR1 SGHRS and CDR2 YFSETQ. The J segment lost 2 bases and the V segment lost 0 bases, leaving 8 bases of the junction unmatched. CDR3 region: CASSLDGDRPPTDTQYF. CDR3 nucleotide sequence: TGCGCCAGCAGCTTGGATGGGGACAGGCCACCCACAGATACGCAGTATTTT.

The chain is built from TRBV7-9 and TRBJ2-5, with D tentatively TRBD1 (5 bases). The CDR3 contains 17 residues. V was clipped by 5 bases and J by 1 base, with 20 bases between them. Germline V gene lookup returns CDR1 SEHNR and CDR2 FQNEAQ (reference sequence). The CDR3 nucleotides read TGTGCCAGCAGCCTCGGGCCAGGGAACTATGGCCAAGAGACCCAGTACTTC. It encodes CASSLGPGNYGQETQYF.

This clone was observed a handful of times. The chain recombines TRBV7-9 with TRBJ1-5, with TRBD1 matching 7 bases. Germline-derived CDR1 and CDR2 are SEHNR and FQNEAQ (reference sequence). Germline trimming cut 5 bases from V and 0 bases from J; bases unmatched to any gene: 4. CDR3 size: 15 residues. In nucleotides, the CDR3 is TGTGCCAGCAGCCCCAGGGGGGATAGCAATCAGCCCCAGCATTTT. Protein sequence: CASSPRGDSNQPQHF.

This clone was seen at least ten times. The chain combines TRBV30 with TRBJ2-5; possible D gene TRBD1, 5 bases. This CDR3 is built from 14 residues. Germline CDR1 is GTSNPN and CDR2 is SVGIG (reference sequence). The V end lost 0 bases, the J end lost 1 base, and 9 bases lay between the germline ends. CDR3 coding DNA: TGTGCCTGGAGTGTGGCAGGGCTCCAAGAGACCCAGTACTTC. Its protein is CAWSVAGLQETQYF.

This clone came up a few times. The V call is TRBV5-4, the J call TRBJ2-7, with 15 bases fitting TRBD2. The CDR3 runs 17 residues. Germline values: CDR1 SGHNT, CDR2 YYREEE (reference sequence). Unmatched junction bases numbered 6, after V lost 3 bases and J lost 2 bases. The chain's CDR3 is CASSSGLAGGKPYEQYF. DNA of the CDR3: TGTGCCAGCAGCTCTGGACTAGCGGGAGGGAAACCCTACGAGCAGTACTTC.

This clone was observed a few times. Other nucleotide sequences from this sample produce the same CDR3. The rearrangement uses TRBV29-1 and TRBJ1-2; TRBD1 agrees at 7 bases. J gave up 5 bases and V 3 bases, and 9 bases lay outside the gene matches. The CDR3 runs to 14 residues. The germline V gene has CDR1 SQVTM and CDR2 ANQGSEA. CDR3 region: CSVDPGQRSYGYTF. In DNA, the CDR3 is TGCAGCGTTGATCCGGGACAGAGGAGTTATGGCTACACCTTC.

This chain connects TRBV15 to TRBJ1-2; D unresolved. Trimming removed 1 base from V and 4 bases from J, with 13 bases in between. The length of the CDR3 is 15 residues. Germline values: CDR1 LNHNV, CDR2 YYDKDF (reference sequence). The DNA for the CDR3 is TGTGCCACCAGCAGAGTTAGGGCGGGGAGCTATGGCTACACCTTC. It codes for CATSRVRAGSYGYTF.

The CDR3 nucleotides are TGCGCCAGCAGCCAAGATGTCCTAGCGGACTCCTACAATGAGCAGTTCTTC. This encodes CASSQDVLADSYNEQFF. The chain carries TRBV4-1 and TRBJ2-1; 7 bases are shared with TRBD2. Germline lookup yields CDR1 MGHRA and CDR2 YSYEKL. Trimming removed 0 bases from V and 0 bases from J; junction bases left unmatched: 5. This CDR3 spans 17 amino acids.

This clone was picked up a small number of times. This chain links TRBV10-1 with TRBJ1-1, with 8 bases matching TRBD1. The trim removed 7 bases at V and 0 bases at J, leaving 13 bases unmatched. The CDR3 consists of 17 residues. Germline loops: CDR1 WNHNN, CDR2 SYGVQD (reference sequence). For the CDR3, the DNA is TGCGCCAGCATATTCGTTCGGACAGGGCCGATGAACACTGAAGCTTTCTTT. Encoded protein: CASIFVRTGPMNTEAFF.

The V call is TRBV7-9, the J call TRBJ2-1; D gene uncertain. CDR1 and CDR2 (germline): SEHNR, FQNEAQ (reference sequence). Between the trimmed V and J ends, which lost 5 bases and 4 bases, there was a span of 18 bases. The CDR3 length is 16 residues. CDR3 in DNA: TGTGCCAGCAGCCCCCCCCGGACGGGCTCATACAATGAGCAGTTCTTC. This sequence encodes CASSPPRTGSYNEQFF.

This sequence joins TRBV7-2 and TRBJ2-1; 8 bases fit TRBD1. Germline V lookup: CDR1 SGHTA, CDR2 FQGNSA. CDR3 length: 14 residues. J lost 1 base, V lost 5 bases, and 1 base had no gene match. The CDR3 loop reads CASSQGASYNEQFF. The DNA of the CDR3 is TGTGCCAGCAGCCAGGGGGCTTCCTACAATGAGCAGTTCTTC.

This clone was detected a few times. V and J are TRBV6-1 and TRBJ1-5, with D maybe TRBD1 (6 bases). This CDR3 has 14 residues. The V end was cut by 7 bases, the J end by 4 bases, with 14 bases between. CDR1 and CDR2 (germline): MNHNS, SASEGT. The CDR3 coding sequence is TGTGCCAGCAATGCACAGGGAGCTAATCAGCCCCAGCATTTT. Translating it yields CASNAQGANQPQHF.

The chain recombines TRBV19 with TRBJ2-3; 7 bases line up with TRBD1. J gave up 4 bases and V 4 bases, and 2 bases lay outside the gene matches. Germline values: CDR1 LNHDA, CDR2 SQIVND (reference sequence). The CDR3 contains 13 residues. The CDR3 protein is CASSRQGSDTQYF. In nucleotides, the CDR3 is TGTGCCAGTAGTAGACAGGGATCAGATACGCAGTATTTT.

This clone was detected only a few times. The CDR3 region is CSVGYREGVGEQFF. As DNA, the CDR3 is TGCAGCGTTGGATACAGGGAGGGGGTCGGTGAGCAGTTCTTC. J is TRBJ2-1 and V is TRBV29-1; possibly TRBD2 for D (7 bases). The V and J ends lost 4 bases and 9 bases respectively, with 19 bases between them. This CDR3 is 14 amino acids long. Germline V gene data show CDR1 as SQVTM and CDR2 as ANQGSEA.

The rearrangement uses TRBV5-1 and TRBJ2-7; tentatively, D is TRBD1 or TRBD2 (5 bases each). The CDR3 is made up of 13 amino acids. Germline values: CDR1 SGHRS, CDR2 YFSETQ. Trimming removed 6 bases at V and 3 bases at J, with 13 bases between. The CDR3 coding sequence is TGCGCCAGCACCGGGGCTGCCAACTACGAGCAGTACTTC. This codes for CASTGAANYEQYF.